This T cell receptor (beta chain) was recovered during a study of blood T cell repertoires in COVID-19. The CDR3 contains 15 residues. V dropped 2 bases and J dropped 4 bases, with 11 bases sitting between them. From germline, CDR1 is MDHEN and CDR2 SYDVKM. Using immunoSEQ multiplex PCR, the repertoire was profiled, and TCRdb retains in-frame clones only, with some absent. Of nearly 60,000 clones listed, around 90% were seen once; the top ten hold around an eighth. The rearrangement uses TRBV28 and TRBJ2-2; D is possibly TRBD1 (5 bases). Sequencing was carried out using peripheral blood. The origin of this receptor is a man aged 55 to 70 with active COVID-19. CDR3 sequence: CASSLTQGSTGELFF. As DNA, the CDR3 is TGTGCCAGCAGTTTAACGCAGGGTAGCACCGGGGAGCTGTTTTTT.